This T cell receptor beta chain emerged from a study of blood T cells in healthy people across ages (dated by TCRdb to the mid-2010s). Notes on the research overall: In model experiments, roughly one uniquely barcoded TCR beta cDNA molecule per two T cells was captured by template switching. Age-related changes in TCR beta repertoire diversity were measured in the study by deep sequencing normalized with unique cDNA molecular identifiers. Donors were grouped into four age groups: young (average roughly 15 years), middle-aged (approximately 41), aged (around 60) and long-lived (less than 85). Donors of different ages were randomly distributed across sequencing lanes to avoid experimental bias. The study analyzed two additional independent replicas of 1 million unique cDNA reads from the same blood draw for two donors, one aged 18 to 30 and one aged 80 or older.

The library was made by 5' RACE. The listed sequencing device is Illumina HiSeq 2500. A second PCR of about 6 to 11 cycles was performed with a sample-barcoded 5' primer and a J-beta primer mix. Each TCR beta cDNA molecule received a unique molecular identifier from a template-switch 5' adaptor carrying 12 random nucleotides. At least 3 million CDR3-containing paired-end reads were obtained from each sample. First-strand cDNA was synthesized from all RNA with the Mint cDNA synthesis kit, primed by a TRBC-specific oligonucleotide. Following uracil-DNA glycosylase treatment, all cDNA underwent a first 18-cycle PCR with the universal primers M1SS and BC2_uni_R. In the original analysis: For normalization, 1 million high-quality reads were randomly selected from each sample, with every read carrying a distinct molecular identifier. Instead of being binned into consensus sequences, reads that shared molecular identifiers were thrown out. CDR3 identification, clonotype clustering and error correction used MiTCR with a Q25 quality threshold and the strictest error-elimination algorithm. A nonparametric unseen species model with Euler transformation was used to estimate lower-bound total TCR beta diversity. TCRdb trimmed public reads at Q25 via fastp, called clones via MiXCR and kept in-frame beta chains. All rows with the same CDR3 protein become a single entry with the most common DNA and genes. The V and J calls were not made by the authors but by TCRdb's processing. The sample contains around 1.5 million distinct CDR3 sequences, 59% of them found a single time. 6.7% of the sample is in the top ten clones.

The CDR3, cysteine through phenylalanine, is 14 amino acids long. Of the read, only the CDR3 DNA is kept; its 42 bases are in frame from base 1. CDR1 and CDR2, per the germline V gene, are MNHNS and SASEGT. V is pared back by 4 bases and J by 3 bases, with 11 bases lying between the germline termini. This clonotype came up a few times. Its antigen remains undetermined. Base qualities are not recorded, but no much larger clone differs from it by a single base. Donors were a few dozen systemically healthy Caucasian individuals from Russia aged roughly 6 to 90 years. Each donor gave around 9.9 milliliters of peripheral blood, collected into EDTA-treated Vacutainer tubes. PBMCs were isolated by Ficoll-Paque density-gradient centrifugation, with at least 7 million obtained per sample. Trizol reagent was used to extract total RNA from PBMCs, with at least 5.5 micrograms per sample. For every donor, flow cytometry on a PBMC aliquot measured the percentage of naive CD45RAhigh/CD27high T cells.

Points the paper makes about the study in general: Compared with the aged group, the long-lived group had more naive CD4+ T cells, fewer expanded clones and increased TCR diversity, a pattern suggesting age selection. Observed TCR beta diversity per million T cells fell roughly linearly with age, and a significant reduction was already apparent by age around 40. There was a strong correlation between observed TCR beta diversity and the percentage of naive T cells measured by flow cytometry. Conclusive comparison of naive and antigen-experienced compartments was prevented by the profiling of bulk unsorted PBMCs. Estimates of total diversity based on one million sequenced T cells were regarded as lower bounds and as underestimates. Because the CMV infection status of the donors was unknown, age-related changes in expanded clonotypes may potentially have been confounded.

The sequenced sample was blood. The clonotype was recovered from a man aged 18-30 years in good health. The V and J segments used are TRBV6-1 and TRBJ2-3; too little of a D gene remains to name it. The CDR3 protein: CASSVSLETDTQYF. The sequenced DNA is TGTGCCAGCAGTGTTTCACTGGAAACAGATACGCAGTATTTT.